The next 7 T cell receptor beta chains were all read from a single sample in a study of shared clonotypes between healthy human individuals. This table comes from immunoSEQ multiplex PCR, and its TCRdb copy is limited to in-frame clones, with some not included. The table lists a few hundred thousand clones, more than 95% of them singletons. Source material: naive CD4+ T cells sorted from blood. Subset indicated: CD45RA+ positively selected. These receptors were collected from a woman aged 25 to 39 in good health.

The CDR3 nucleotides are TGTGCCAGCAGTGACAGGCCAGACGGCTATGGCTACACCTTC. Translation gives CASSDRPDGYGYTF. The V gene is TRBV27, the J gene TRBJ1-2; D might be TRBD1 (6 bases). CDR1 and CDR2 (germline): MNHEY, SMNVEV (reference sequence). Trimming left V 5 bases short and J 4 bases short, with 14 bases between. The length of the CDR3 is 14 residues.

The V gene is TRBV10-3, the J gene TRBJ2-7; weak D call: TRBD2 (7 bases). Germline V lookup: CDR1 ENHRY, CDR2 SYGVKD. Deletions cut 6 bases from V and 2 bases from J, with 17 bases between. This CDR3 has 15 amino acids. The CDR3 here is CAIRERGGGPYEQYF. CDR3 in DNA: TGTGCCATCAGGGAAAGGGGGGGAGGACCCTACGAGCAGTACTTC.

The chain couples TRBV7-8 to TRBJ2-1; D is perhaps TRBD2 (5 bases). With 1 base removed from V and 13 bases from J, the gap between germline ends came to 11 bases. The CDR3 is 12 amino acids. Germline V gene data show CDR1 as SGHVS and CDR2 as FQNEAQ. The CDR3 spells CASSLEGSGQFF. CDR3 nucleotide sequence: TGTGCCAGCAGCTTAGAAGGCAGCGGCCAGTTCTTC.

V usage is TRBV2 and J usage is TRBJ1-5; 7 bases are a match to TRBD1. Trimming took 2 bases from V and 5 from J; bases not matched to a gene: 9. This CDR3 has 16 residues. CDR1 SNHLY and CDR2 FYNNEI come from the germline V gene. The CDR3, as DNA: TGTGCCAGCAGTGAACGGGTAGGGGGCTATGATCAGCCCCAGCATTTT. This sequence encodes CASSERVGGYDQPQHF.

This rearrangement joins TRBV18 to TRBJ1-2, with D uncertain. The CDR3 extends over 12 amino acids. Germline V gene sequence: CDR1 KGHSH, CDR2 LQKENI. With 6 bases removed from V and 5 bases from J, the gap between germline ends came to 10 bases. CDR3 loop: CASSRDRYGYTF. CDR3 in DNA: TGTGCCAGCTCGCGCGACCGATATGGCTACACCTTC.

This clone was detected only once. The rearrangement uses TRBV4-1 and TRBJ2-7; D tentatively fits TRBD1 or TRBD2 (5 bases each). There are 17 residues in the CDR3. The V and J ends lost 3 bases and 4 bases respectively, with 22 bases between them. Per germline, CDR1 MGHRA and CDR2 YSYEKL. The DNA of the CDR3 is TGCGCCAGCAGCCAGGAGTGGGGCCTAGCCCGAGATTACGAGCAGTACTTC. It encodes CASSQEWGLARDYEQYF.

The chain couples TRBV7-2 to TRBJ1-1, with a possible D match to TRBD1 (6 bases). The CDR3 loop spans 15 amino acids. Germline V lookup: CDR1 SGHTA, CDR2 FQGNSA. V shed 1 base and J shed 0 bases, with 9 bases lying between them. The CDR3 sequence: CASSLDSGVNTEAFF. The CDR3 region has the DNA TGTGCCAGCAGCTTAGATTCAGGGGTGAACACTGAAGCTTTCTTT.